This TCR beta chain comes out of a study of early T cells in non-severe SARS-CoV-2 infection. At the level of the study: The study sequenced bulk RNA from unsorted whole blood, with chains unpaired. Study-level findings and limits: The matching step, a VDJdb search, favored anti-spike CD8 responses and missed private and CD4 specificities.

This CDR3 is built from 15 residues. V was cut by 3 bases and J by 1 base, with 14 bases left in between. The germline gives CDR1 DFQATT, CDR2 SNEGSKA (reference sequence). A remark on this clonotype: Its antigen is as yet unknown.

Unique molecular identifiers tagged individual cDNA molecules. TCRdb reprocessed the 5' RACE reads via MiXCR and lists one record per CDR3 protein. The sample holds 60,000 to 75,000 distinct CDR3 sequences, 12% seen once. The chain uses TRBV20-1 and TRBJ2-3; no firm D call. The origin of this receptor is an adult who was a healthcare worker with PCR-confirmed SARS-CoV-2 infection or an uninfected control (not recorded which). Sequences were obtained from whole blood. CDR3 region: CSASLTTTGTDTQYF. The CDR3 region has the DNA TGCAGTGCTAGTCTGACCACCACCGGCACAGATACGCAGTATTTT.